One sample yielded the 7 T cell receptor beta chains listed below, sequenced in a study of blood T cell repertoires in COVID-19. Produced via immunoSEQ multiplex PCR; TCRdb's table is partial and in-frame only. Seen here are about 170,000 clones, roughly 93% observed once, and the top ten hold roughly 5%. The specimen sequenced was peripheral blood. The receptors stem from a man between 18 and 29 years old with COVID-19, enrolled during active disease.

The chain combines TRBV6-5 with TRBJ1-2, with 9 bases that match TRBD1. The CDR3 is made up of 14 amino acids. Germline V gene data show CDR1 as MNHEY and CDR2 as SVGAGI. Trimming took 4 bases from V and 4 from J; bases not matched to a gene: 4. DNA of the CDR3: TGTGCCAGCAGTTCTACAGGGGGCGGCTATGGCTACACCTTC. Translation: CASSSTGGGYGYTF.

The chain joins TRBV30 to TRBJ2-2, with no clear D. Germline V gene data show CDR1 as GTSNPN and CDR2 as SVGIG (reference sequence). The V and J ends lost 5 bases and 2 bases respectively, with 15 bases between them. The CDR3 loop spans 15 amino acids. The chain's CDR3 is CAWGLTTVNTGELFF. CDR3 nucleotide sequence: TGTGCCTGGGGCCTTACTACGGTAAACACCGGGGAGCTGTTTTTT.

This sequence joins TRBV6-5 and TRBJ1-5; D possibly corresponds to TRBD1 (6 bases). The CDR3 consists of 15 residues. V was shortened by 6 bases and J by 7 bases, with 19 bases between the two germline ends. Germline lookup yields CDR1 MNHEY and CDR2 SVGAGI. CDR3: CASRAAGTFFQPQHF. CDR3 sequence (DNA): TGTGCCAGCAGGGCAGCCGGGACATTTTTCCAGCCCCAGCATTTT.

The chain carries TRBV4-3 and TRBJ2-7; D unclear. V was trimmed by 4 bases and J by 0 bases, leaving 7 bases between them. Germline V gene sequence: CDR1 LGHNA, CDR2 YSLEER. The CDR3 consists of 13 residues. CDR3 nucleotides: TGCGCCAGCAGCCTGCGGATCTCCTACGAGCAGTACTTC. Protein sequence: CASSLRISYEQYF.

The genes are TRBV11-2 and TRBJ2-7; the D is unclear. Germline-derived CDR1 and CDR2 are SGHAT and FQNNGV. V lost 6 bases to trimming and J lost 4 bases, with 10 bases between them. The CDR3 is made up of 12 amino acids. This CDR3 reads CASSSQRYEQYF. CDR3 in DNA: TGTGCCAGCAGTTCCCAGCGATACGAGCAGTACTTC.

The chain joins TRBV2 to TRBJ1-2; D unclear. The CDR3 has 14 amino acids. In germline, CDR1 is SNHLY, CDR2 FYNNEI. Trimming stripped 0 bases from V and 0 bases from J, with 5 bases between. The CDR3 spells CASSEAPTNYGYTF. The CDR3 DNA reads as TGTGCCAGCAGTGAAGCACCTACTAACTATGGCTACACCTTC.

The rearrangement joins TRBV2 to TRBJ1-2; weak D call: TRBD1 (6 bases). From germline, CDR1 is SNHLY and CDR2 FYNNEI. Trimming cost V 4 bases and J 2 bases, with 17 bases left between them. The CDR3 is 16 residues long. The CDR3 DNA reads as TGTGCCAGCAGTGCCTTCGGGAGGGGGGCGAACTATGGCTACACCTTC. Amino acid sequence: CASSAFGRGANYGYTF.